This passage covers 19 T cell receptor beta chains from one sample sequenced in a study of OX40 agonist ivuxolimab in advanced cancers. Using immunoSEQ multiplex PCR, the repertoire was profiled, and TCRdb retains in-frame clones only, with some absent. Of 45,000 to 65,000 clones in the sample, roughly 86% were seen once. The sequenced sample was CD4+ or CD8+ T cells sorted from blood, obtained in a trial of the OX40 agonist ivuxolimab. These receptors were taken from an adult with an advanced solid tumor such as melanoma, head and neck, liver or kidney cancer.

The chain combines TRBV5-1 with TRBJ1-5; TRBD1 might be the D (6 bases). The CDR3 totals 15 residues. Germline assignment: CDR1 SGHRS and CDR2 YFSETQ. V was clipped by 2 bases and J by 2 bases, with 11 bases between them. CDR3 sequence: CASSLAGEGNQPQHF. The CDR3 DNA follows: TGCGCCAGCAGCTTAGCAGGGGAAGGCAATCAGCCCCAGCATTTT.

The rearrangement joins TRBV5-1 to TRBJ2-2; D is ambiguous. Germline CDR1 SGHRS, CDR2 YFSETQ. The CDR3 runs 14 residues. The germline V and J ends were trimmed by 2 bases and 6 bases, with 11 bases remaining between them. Here the CDR3 reads CASSFGIAAGELFF. The DNA of the CDR3 is TGCGCCAGCAGCTTCGGTATAGCCGCCGGGGAGCTGTTTTTT.

The chain carries TRBV27 and TRBJ2-3, with 10 positions matching TRBD2. The CDR3 is 15 residues long. Trimming at V came to 5 bases and at J to 6 bases, leaving 8 bases not matched to a gene. CDR1 is MNHEY, CDR2 SMNVEV, per germline (reference sequence). CDR3 sequence reads: CASSPRTSGFDTQYF. The CDR3 DNA reads TGTGCCAGCAGTCCCCGGACTAGCGGCTTTGATACGCAGTATTTT.

The gene calls are TRBV28 and TRBJ1-4, with 9 bases matching TRBD1. Germline loops: CDR1 MDHEN, CDR2 SYDVKM. With V trimmed by 6 bases and J by 6 bases, 8 bases remained unmatched. CDR3 size: 15 residues. This CDR3 is CASSVSTGGYEKLFF. The CDR3 coding sequence is TGTGCCAGCAGCGTCTCGACAGGGGGTTATGAAAAACTGTTTTTT.

The chain couples TRBV19 to TRBJ1-2; 7 bases agree with TRBD1. CDR1 LNHDA and CDR2 SQIVND come from the germline V gene (reference sequence). This CDR3 comprises 12 residues. Germline trimming cut 10 bases from V and 3 bases from J; bases unmatched to any gene: 5. As DNA, the CDR3 is TGTGCCACCTCGGGACAGCACTATGGCTACACCTTC. It codes for CATSGQHYGYTF.

CDR3 region: CASSQAHTSSSYEQYF. The DNA of the CDR3 is TGTGCCAGCAGCCAAGCCCACACTAGTAGCTCCTACGAGCAGTACTTC. The genes are TRBV4-2 and TRBJ2-7, with a weak D call TRBD2 (5 bases). Trimming cost V 1 base and J 0 bases, with 13 bases left between them. CDR1 and CDR2 from the germline V gene are LGHNA and YNFKEQ. The CDR3 is 16 amino acids.

This chain uses TRBV5-6 with TRBJ2-4, with D tentatively TRBD1 (5 bases). The V end lost 4 bases, the J end lost 6 bases, and 11 bases lay between the germline ends. The CDR3 spans 13 residues. CDR1 and CDR2 (germline): SGHDT, YYEEEE. CDR3 bases: TGTGCCAGCAGCCTCCAGGGTTTAAACATTCAGTACTTC. Its protein is CASSLQGLNIQYF.

The chain joins TRBV9 to TRBJ2-1; 11 nucleotides line up with TRBD1. Germline lookup yields CDR1 SGDLS and CDR2 YYNGEE. The CDR3 consists of 16 residues. The V segment lost 4 bases and the J segment 5 bases; nucleotides outside the gene matches: 8. CDR3 in amino acids: CASSPREGQGDNEQFF. Written as DNA, the CDR3 is TGTGCCAGCAGCCCTAGGGAGGGACAGGGGGACAATGAGCAGTTCTTC.

The gene calls are TRBV4-1 and TRBJ2-3; 10 nucleotides align to TRBD2. Germline CDR1 and CDR2: MGHRA and YSYEKL. V was pared by 3 bases and J by 5 bases, with 2 bases of the junction left unmatched. This CDR3 region has 14 residues. The CDR3 region is CASSQLAGVDTQYF. CDR3 in DNA: TGCGCCAGCAGCCAGCTAGCGGGAGTAGATACGCAGTATTTT.

The V call is TRBV10-3, the J call TRBJ2-5, with a possible D match to TRBD2 (7 bases). The CDR3 sequence is 16 residues long. In germline, CDR1 is ENHRY, CDR2 SYGVKD. V was cut by 0 bases and J by 4 bases, with 15 bases left in between. The CDR3 region has the DNA TGTGCCATCAGTGAGTCGCGGGGGCCCGTTGGAGAGACCCAGTACTTC. It encodes CAISESRGPVGETQYF.

The chain joins TRBV5-4 to TRBJ2-7; the D gene is possibly TRBD2 (6 bases). Trimming took off 2 bases at V and 6 bases at J, with 18 bases between the two ends. The germline gives CDR1 SGHNT, CDR2 YYREEE (reference sequence). This CDR3 comprises 15 residues. CDR3 residues: CASSLGTLGYGEQYF. The CDR3, as DNA: TGTGCCAGCAGCTTAGGGACTTTAGGCTATGGCGAGCAGTACTTC.

The V and J genes are TRBV13 and TRBJ1-2; tentatively, D is TRBD1 (5 bases). Per germline, CDR1 PRHDT and CDR2 FYEKMQ (reference sequence). The V end lost 1 base, the J end lost 5 bases, and 8 bases lay between the germline ends. The CDR3 runs to 13 residues. CDR3 sequence (DNA): TGTGCCAGCAGCTTAGCGACAGAGTATGGCTACACCTTC. Translated, it gives CASSLATEYGYTF.

The V and J genes are TRBV14 and TRBJ2-7; D may be TRBD1 (6 bases). CDR1 is SGHDN and CDR2 is FVKESK in the germline V gene. This CDR3 is built from 15 residues. Trimming stripped 2 bases from V and 3 bases from J, with 14 bases between. CDR3 loop: CASSQLQGTGYEQYF. For the CDR3, the DNA is TGTGCCAGCAGCCAACTACAGGGTACCGGCTACGAGCAGTACTTC.

This clone was seen just once. The J gene is TRBJ1-1, the V gene TRBV22-1; TRBD1 reflects the table's D call only, with no check against the DNA. TRBV22-1 is designated a pseudogene. This CDR3 has 13 residues. The DNA for the CDR3 is TGTCCTGGGAGCGCACGTCAGGGGTCTGAAGCTTTCTTT. As protein: CPGSARQGSEAFF.

The table lists this clone with a few counts. This rearrangement joins TRBV15 to TRBJ2-7; the match to TRBD2 covers 10 bases. Germline V CDR1 and CDR2: LNHNV, YYDKDF (reference sequence). The CDR3 runs to 14 residues. After removal of 5 bases from V and 5 bases from J, the junction contained 6 bases not matched to a gene. CDR3 sequence reads: CATSYLAGADEQYF. CDR3 DNA sequence: TGTGCCACCAGCTACCTAGCGGGAGCGGACGAGCAGTACTTC.

The V and J genes are TRBV2 and TRBJ1-5; D not certain. CDR3 length equals 17 residues. Trimming removed 6 bases from V and 1 base from J, with 19 bases in between. In germline, CDR1 is SNHLY, CDR2 FYNNEI. The CDR3 nucleotides read TGTGCCAGCAGAACGACGAGGGCCAAATGGAGCAATCAGCCCCAGCATTTT. It translates to CASRTTRAKWSNQPQHF.

This clone was detected once. The gene calls are TRBV7-2 and TRBJ2-1; 7 positions agree with TRBD2. This CDR3 region has 13 residues. V lost 4 bases to trimming and J lost 12 bases; unmatched junction nucleotides: 9. Germline V CDR1 and CDR2: SGHTA, FQGNSA. Here the CDR3 reads CASSSLSGKGQFF. The CDR3 DNA reads as TGTGCCAGCAGCTCCCTAAGCGGGAAGGGGCAGTTCTTC. Full variable domain (remainder filled in from reference TRBV7-2 and TRBJ2-1): GAGVSQSPSNKVTEKGKDVELRCDPISGHTALYWYRQSLGQGLEFLIYFQGNSAPDKSGLPSDRFSAERTGGSVSTLTIQRTQQEDSAVYLCASSSLSGKGQFFGPGTRLTVL.

This clone was recorded once. This chain connects TRBV6-5 to TRBJ2-1, with 8 bases fitting TRBD2. CDR3 length: 13 residues. Germline V gene sequence: CDR1 MNHEY, CDR2 SVGAGI. J gave up 7 bases and V 6 bases, and 5 bases lay outside the gene matches. CDR3 residues: CASSRGGRNEQFF. DNA for the CDR3: TGTGCCAGCAGCCGGGGGGGACGGAATGAGCAGTTCTTC.

V usage is TRBV5-1 and J usage is TRBJ2-7; D gene unclear. Between the trimmed V and J ends, which lost 0 bases and 7 bases, there was a span of 8 bases. The germline gives CDR1 SGHRS, CDR2 YFSETQ. This CDR3 comprises 12 residues. DNA of the CDR3: TGCGCCAGCAGCTTGGATTTTGGGGAGCAGTACTTC. It is translated as CASSLDFGEQYF.